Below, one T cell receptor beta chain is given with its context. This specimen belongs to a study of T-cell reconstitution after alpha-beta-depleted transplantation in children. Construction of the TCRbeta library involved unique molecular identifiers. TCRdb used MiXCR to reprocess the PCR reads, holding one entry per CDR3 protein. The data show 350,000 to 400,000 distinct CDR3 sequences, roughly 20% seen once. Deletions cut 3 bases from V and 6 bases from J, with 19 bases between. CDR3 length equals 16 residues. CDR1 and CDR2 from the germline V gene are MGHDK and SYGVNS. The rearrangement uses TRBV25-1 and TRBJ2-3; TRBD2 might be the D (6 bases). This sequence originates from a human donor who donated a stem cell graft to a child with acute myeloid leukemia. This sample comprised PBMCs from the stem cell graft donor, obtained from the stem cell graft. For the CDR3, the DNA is TGTGCCAGCAGTGACTCGGCGCGTATGGAGGGGGATACGCAGTATTTT. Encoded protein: CASSDSARMEGDTQYF.